Given below is one T cell receptor beta chain in context. Its antigen is as yet unknown. Clones were sequenced by immunoSEQ multiplex PCR, and TCRdb holds only the in-frame ones, with some missing. The table records approximately 100,000 clones, about 70% of them present only once. The germline V gene encodes CDR1 SGHDN and CDR2 FVKESK. This CDR3 is built from 17 residues. Unmatched junction bases numbered 11, after V lost 5 bases and J lost 6 bases. The data derive from a study of shared clonotypes between healthy human individuals. Study results and caveats: Clonotypes which were not shared had lower generation probabilities than clonotypes that all four donors shared. Naive subsets tended to show greater estimated richness than memory subsets.

Sequenced: memory CD8+ T cells sorted from blood. Sample subset: CD45RO+ cells pooled with CCR7-negative TemRA cells. The receptor was isolated from a woman younger than 45 in good health. This rearrangement joins TRBV14 to TRBJ2-2, with TRBD1 identical over 11 bases. The CDR3 reads CASSSLKGQGVAGELFF. Written as DNA, the CDR3 is TGTGCCAGCAGCTCGCTTAAGGGACAGGGGGTCGCCGGGGAGCTGTTTTTT.